The T cell receptor (beta chain) under discussion was sequenced for a study of blood T cell repertoires in COVID-19. Turning to the study itself: Donors in the United States, Italy and Spain gave samples during acute or convalescent COVID-19. T cells, B-cell-depleted T cells, or PBMCs provided the cDNA or gDNA that served as material.

Germline values: CDR1 MNHEY, CDR2 SMNVEV (reference sequence). The CDR3 has 12 amino acids. Between the trimmed V and J ends, which lost 3 bases and 5 bases, there was a span of 5 bases. Original handling: Nucleated cell counts were estimated from reference gene primer amplification. Sequencing used immunoSEQ multiplex PCR; TCRdb keeps in-frame clones, though not all of them. That table supplies the V and J calls and clone size; D and trimming were determined from the DNA. The sample gives around 150,000 clones, about nine tenths of which show up once; about a sixth is in the top ten. The sample was peripheral blood. The chain couples TRBV27 to TRBJ1-5; D is uncertain. The TCR originated in a man aged 55 to 70 with active or convalescent COVID-19. CDR3 DNA: TGTGCCAGCAGTTTCGGAGATCAGCCCCAGCATTTT. Translating gives CASSFGDQPQHF.